This T cell receptor (beta chain) was found in a study of blood T cells in healthy people across ages. Using a J-beta primer mix together with a sample-barcoded 5' primer, a second PCR was run for roughly 6 to 11 cycles. Each single sample gave us at least 3 million CDR3-containing paired-end reads. MiXCR, applied by TCRdb to the 5' RACE reads, yields one record per CDR3 protein. The table records around 650,000 distinct CDR3 sequences, approximately 29% of them present only once. Healthy individuals of Caucasian origin from Russia, aged about 6 to 100, served as donors. Per germline, CDR1 SGHRS and CDR2 YFSETQ. The CDR3 length is 16 residues. With 0 bases removed from V and 2 bases from J, the gap between germline ends came to 12 bases. The sample holds many counts of this clonotype. Its matching antigen is unknown. Whole-study results and caveats: The fall in TCR beta diversity per million T cells was roughly linear with age.

The chain links TRBV5-1 to TRBJ2-1; D remains ambiguous. The sample taken for sequencing was blood. This TCR derives from a woman older than 75 in good health. The CDR3 coding sequence is TGCGCCAGCAGCTTGGTGCCCCAAGCCCCCTACAATGAGCAGTTCTTC. It specifies CASSLVPQAPYNEQFF.